The rows below give T cell receptor beta chains drawn from one sample of a study. TCRdb reanalysed the 5' RACE reads using MiXCR and keeps one entry per CDR3 protein. The table lists roughly 54,000 distinct CDR3 sequences, over 15% of them singletons. Sequences were obtained from naive CD4+ T cells sorted from blood. Every receptor here comes from a female donor with breast cancer. Each CDR3 is given with its conserved first and last residue. A D gene is named only where the DNA matches it firmly. Some rows mark clone size as missing; the rest say once, few, many or name a class of expanded clone.

J	V	size	D	CDR3	DNA
TRBJ1-1	TRBV5-1	few	-	CASSLTSRDNTEAFF	TGCGCCAGCAGCTTGACTTCCCGGGACAACACTGAAGCTTTCTTT
TRBJ1-1	TRBV5-6	many	TRBD1	CASPGATGGTEAFF	TGTGCCAGCCCGGGAGCGACAGGGGGCACTGAAGCTTTCTTT
TRBJ1-6	TRBV27	medium-sized	-	CASTLGYQGSPLHF	TGTGCCAGCACCCTGGGGTATCAGGGTTCACCCCTCCACTTT
TRBJ1-1	TRBV7-9	-	TRBD1	CASSSMTGDTEAFF	TGTGCCAGCAGCTCTATGACAGGGGACACTGAAGCTTTCTTT
TRBJ2-1	TRBV5-6	many	-	CASSLVPGQGNEQFF	TGTGCCAGCAGCTTGGTTCCTGGGCAGGGCAATGAGCAGTTCTTC
TRBJ1-2	TRBV5-1	few	-	CASSLVEGLGYTF	TGCGCCAGCAGCTTGGTGGAGGGGCTTGGCTACACCTTC
TRBJ2-3	TRBV20-1	-	TRBD2	CSARALAGWGSSTDTQYF	TGCAGTGCTAGGGCGTTAGCGGGGTGGGGCTCTAGCACAGATACGCAGTATTTT
TRBJ1-2	TRBV5-6	-	TRBD1	CASSLGRGRIGYGYTF	TGTGCCAGCAGCTTGGGGAGGGGGCGCATTGGCTATGGCTACACCTTC
TRBJ1-5	TRBV4-2	few	-	CASSQDLDSQSYQPQHF	TGTGCCAGCAGCCAAGACCTGGACAGTCAAAGTTACCAGCCCCAGCATTTT
TRBJ2-7	TRBV27	many	TRBD2	CATAFGLAGGEQYF	TGTGCCACCGCCTTCGGACTAGCGGGAGGCGAGCAGTACTTC
TRBJ1-1	TRBV11-3	-	-	CASSPRVEAEAFF	TGTGCCAGCAGCCCCCGTGTGGAAGCTGAAGCTTTCTTT
TRBJ1-2	TRBV13	few	-	CASSLKGRGYTF	TGTGCCAGCAGCTTAAAGGGACGGGGCTACACCTTC
TRBJ2-3	TRBV5-1	-	-	CASTTGDRTTQYF	TGCGCCAGCACGACGGGAGACCGTACTACGCAGTATTTT
TRBJ2-1	TRBV7-2	few	TRBD2	CASSPQALAGGNEQFF	TGTGCCAGCAGCCCACAAGCGCTAGCGGGAGGTAATGAGCAGTTCTTC